This entry lists 12 T cell receptor beta chains sequenced from one sample in a study of cytomegalovirus exposure and HLA in healthy donors. Primers for the PCR totalled 60 Vbeta and 13 Jbeta. Here immunoSEQ multiplex PCR was the method, and the copy in TCRdb shows in-frame clones only, minus some. The sample holds 150,000 to 200,000 clones, about 82% seen once. Sequenced sample: PBMCs. The receptors originated from a young woman in good health and CMV-seropositive.

The rearrangement uses TRBV4-1 and TRBJ1-1; perhaps TRBD1 as D (5 bases). CDR1 MGHRA and CDR2 YSYEKL come from the germline V gene. The length of the CDR3 is 17 residues. The ends were cut back, 4 bases at V and 0 bases at J, with 18 bases in the middle. CDR3: CASSRWVSAGLNTEAFF. In nucleotides, the CDR3 is TGCGCCAGCAGCCGATGGGTCTCAGCAGGGCTGAACACTGAAGCTTTCTTT.

The chain joins TRBV19 to TRBJ2-4, with D possibly TRBD2 on 6 matching bases. The CDR3 has 14 amino acids. CDR1 is LNHDA and CDR2 is SQIVND in the germline V gene (reference sequence). V was shortened by 3 bases and J by 9 bases, with 15 bases between the two germline ends. The CDR3 DNA sequence: TGTGCCAGTAGTATGGCGGGGCCCCCCGGCATTCAGTACTTC. It is translated as CASSMAGPPGIQYF. Based on the CDR3 plus reference TRBV19 and TRBJ2-4, the full variable domain is DGGITQSPKYLFRKEGQNVTLSCEQNLNHDAMYWYRQDPGQGLRLIYYSQIVNDFQKGDIAEGYSVSREKKESFPLTVTSAQKNPTAFYLCASSMAGPPGIQYFGAGTRLSVL.

This chain uses TRBV7-2 with TRBJ1-2; 9 bases are shared with TRBD1. The germline CDR1 and CDR2 sequences are SGHTA and FQGNSA. Trimming took 8 bases from V and 8 from J; bases not matched to a gene: 12. This CDR3 is built from 14 residues. The CDR3 region has the DNA TGTGCCAGCGGCCACCCAGGGACAGGGAGAGGCTACACCTTC. Its translation: CASGHPGTGRGYTF.

The chain has TRBV7-2 and TRBJ1-5; 7 bases map to TRBD1. Germline V CDR1 and CDR2: SGHTA, FQGNSA. CDR3 length: 19 residues. J lost 0 bases, V lost 1 base, and 12 bases had no gene match. The CDR3: CASSLVGGRGVFSNQPQHF. In DNA form, the CDR3 reads TGTGCCAGCAGCTTAGTTGGTGGCAGGGGGGTCTTTAGCAATCAGCCCCAGCATTTT.

Here the CDR3 DNA reads TGTGCCAGCAGCGCGGACAGTTCCTTGGAAAAACTGTTTTTT. This encodes CASSADSSLEKLFF. The gene calls are TRBV13 and TRBJ1-4, with D possibly being TRBD1 (6 bases). Germline CDR1 PRHDT, CDR2 FYEKMQ (reference sequence). This CDR3 is built from 14 residues. V lost 5 bases and J 8 bases, leaving 15 bases between the germline ends.

The rearrangement uses TRBV14 and TRBJ2-1, with a weak D call TRBD1 (5 bases). The germline CDR1 and CDR2 sequences are SGHDN and FVKESK. This CDR3 comprises 15 residues. The V end was cut by 3 bases, the J end by 6 bases, with 15 bases between. CDR3 nucleotides: TGTGCCAGCAGCCAGCGGCGGCAGGGCATCAATGAGCAGTTCTTC. Protein sequence: CASSQRRQGINEQFF.

This rearrangement joins TRBV10-2 to TRBJ2-5; unclear D gene. The V gene's germline CDR1 is WSHSY and CDR2 SAAADI. The CDR3 extends over 12 amino acids. With 0 bases removed from V and 4 bases from J, the gap between germline ends came to 3 bases. This CDR3 is CASSESRETQYF. In DNA, the CDR3 is TGCGCCAGCAGTGAGTCGCGAGAGACCCAGTACTTC.

The chain employs TRBV7-8 and TRBJ2-4; D might be TRBD1 (5 bases). The CDR3 spans 15 residues. Trimming shortened V by 5 bases and J by 5 bases, and 16 bases separated the two germline ends. CDR1 is SGHVS, CDR2 FQNEAQ, per germline. DNA of the CDR3: TGTGCCAGCAGCCGTAGGGGAAGGGATCAAAACATTCAGTACTTC. Translated, it gives CASSRRGRDQNIQYF.

The chain joins TRBV27 to TRBJ1-2; the match to TRBD1 covers 9 bases. The CDR3 has 14 amino acids. Germline lookup yields CDR1 MNHEY and CDR2 SMNVEV (reference sequence). The V gene end was trimmed by 6 bases and the J gene end by 0 bases; junction bases not matched to a gene: 2. In DNA form, the CDR3 reads TGTGCCAGCAGGCGACAGGGGGCTAACTATGGCTACACCTTC. Translation: CASRRQGANYGYTF.

A few counts support this clone. The chain is built from TRBV5-1 and TRBJ2-7; 16 bases are a match to TRBD2. The length of the CDR3 is 17 residues. Germline loops: CDR1 SGHRS, CDR2 YFSETQ. V was clipped by 0 bases and J by 2 bases; unmatched bases: 2. The CDR3 loop reads CASSLGGLAGGTYEQYF. The CDR3 DNA reads as TGCGCCAGCAGCTTGGGGGGACTAGCGGGGGGGACCTACGAGCAGTACTTC.

This sequence joins TRBV29-1 and TRBJ2-1, with 8 bases matching TRBD1. The trim removed 1 base at V and 1 base at J, leaving 3 bases unmatched. The CDR3 contains 15 residues. Germline CDR1 SQVTM, CDR2 ANQGSEA. The CDR3 here is CSVEGDRSSYNEQFF. The CDR3 DNA sequence: TGCAGCGTTGAAGGGGACAGGTCTTCCTACAATGAGCAGTTCTTC.

V gene TRBV19 combines with J gene TRBJ1-1; the match to TRBD1 covers 8 bases. This CDR3 spans 13 amino acids. Germline assignment: CDR1 LNHDA and CDR2 SQIVND (reference sequence). The V gene end was trimmed by 3 bases and the J gene end by 14 bases; junction bases not matched to a gene: 11. CDR3 nucleotide sequence: TGTGCCAGTAGTATTGTTCCCGGGCAGGGGGCCTTCTTT. This codes for CASSIVPGQGAFF.